This TCR beta chain was sequenced during a study of CD8 T cells in ankylosing spondylitis. Study results and caveats: Clones linked with disease were CD8+ and fairly uncommon in the peripheral blood. Ankylosing spondylitis blood seemed to carry a telltale TCR beta motif made of about 8 highly homologous variants. Some motif variants were previously reported in reactive arthritis synovial fluid and blood.

This clonotype has only a few counts. The target antigen is unknown. TCRdb re-called the 5' RACE reads with MiXCR, one entry per CDR3 protein. Of 300,000 to 400,000 distinct CDR3 sequences detected, around 22% appear once; the ten largest clones hold about 17%. CDR1 LNHNV and CDR2 YYDKDF come from the germline V gene (reference sequence). Between the trimmed V and J ends, which lost 0 bases and 1 base, there was a span of 9 bases. The CDR3 sequence is 16 residues long. V is TRBV15 and J is TRBJ1-4; no definite D call. The TCR comes from a male donor with ankylosing spondylitis. Sequencing used blood, either unsorted or a sorted T cell fraction (not recorded which). CDR3 nucleotide sequence: TGTGCCACCAGCAGAGAGGCACACCTAACTAATGAAAAACTGTTTTTT. It encodes CATSREAHLTNEKLFF.